This T cell receptor (beta chain) is from a study of T-cell reconstitution after alpha-beta-depleted transplantation in children. At least ten counts were recorded for this clonotype. The germline gives CDR1 SGHAT, CDR2 FQNNGV. The CDR3 has 15 residues. Trimming removed 5 bases at V and 4 bases at J, with 16 bases between. Construction of the TCRbeta library involved unique molecular identifiers. MiXCR, applied by TCRdb to the PCR reads, yields one record per CDR3 protein. The sample lists about 170,000 distinct CDR3 sequences, approximately 12% occurring once. Sequencing was performed on PBMCs, taken before TCRalphabeta/CD19-depleted stem cell transplant. This clonotype was sampled from a boy aged 2 to 10 with acute myeloid leukemia, due to receive a stem cell transplant. The chain combines TRBV11-2 with TRBJ2-3; perhaps TRBD1 as D (5 bases). This CDR3 is CASSPGSQHPDTQYF. The CDR3, as DNA: TGTGCCAGCAGCCCAGGGTCCCAGCACCCAGATACGCAGTATTTT.